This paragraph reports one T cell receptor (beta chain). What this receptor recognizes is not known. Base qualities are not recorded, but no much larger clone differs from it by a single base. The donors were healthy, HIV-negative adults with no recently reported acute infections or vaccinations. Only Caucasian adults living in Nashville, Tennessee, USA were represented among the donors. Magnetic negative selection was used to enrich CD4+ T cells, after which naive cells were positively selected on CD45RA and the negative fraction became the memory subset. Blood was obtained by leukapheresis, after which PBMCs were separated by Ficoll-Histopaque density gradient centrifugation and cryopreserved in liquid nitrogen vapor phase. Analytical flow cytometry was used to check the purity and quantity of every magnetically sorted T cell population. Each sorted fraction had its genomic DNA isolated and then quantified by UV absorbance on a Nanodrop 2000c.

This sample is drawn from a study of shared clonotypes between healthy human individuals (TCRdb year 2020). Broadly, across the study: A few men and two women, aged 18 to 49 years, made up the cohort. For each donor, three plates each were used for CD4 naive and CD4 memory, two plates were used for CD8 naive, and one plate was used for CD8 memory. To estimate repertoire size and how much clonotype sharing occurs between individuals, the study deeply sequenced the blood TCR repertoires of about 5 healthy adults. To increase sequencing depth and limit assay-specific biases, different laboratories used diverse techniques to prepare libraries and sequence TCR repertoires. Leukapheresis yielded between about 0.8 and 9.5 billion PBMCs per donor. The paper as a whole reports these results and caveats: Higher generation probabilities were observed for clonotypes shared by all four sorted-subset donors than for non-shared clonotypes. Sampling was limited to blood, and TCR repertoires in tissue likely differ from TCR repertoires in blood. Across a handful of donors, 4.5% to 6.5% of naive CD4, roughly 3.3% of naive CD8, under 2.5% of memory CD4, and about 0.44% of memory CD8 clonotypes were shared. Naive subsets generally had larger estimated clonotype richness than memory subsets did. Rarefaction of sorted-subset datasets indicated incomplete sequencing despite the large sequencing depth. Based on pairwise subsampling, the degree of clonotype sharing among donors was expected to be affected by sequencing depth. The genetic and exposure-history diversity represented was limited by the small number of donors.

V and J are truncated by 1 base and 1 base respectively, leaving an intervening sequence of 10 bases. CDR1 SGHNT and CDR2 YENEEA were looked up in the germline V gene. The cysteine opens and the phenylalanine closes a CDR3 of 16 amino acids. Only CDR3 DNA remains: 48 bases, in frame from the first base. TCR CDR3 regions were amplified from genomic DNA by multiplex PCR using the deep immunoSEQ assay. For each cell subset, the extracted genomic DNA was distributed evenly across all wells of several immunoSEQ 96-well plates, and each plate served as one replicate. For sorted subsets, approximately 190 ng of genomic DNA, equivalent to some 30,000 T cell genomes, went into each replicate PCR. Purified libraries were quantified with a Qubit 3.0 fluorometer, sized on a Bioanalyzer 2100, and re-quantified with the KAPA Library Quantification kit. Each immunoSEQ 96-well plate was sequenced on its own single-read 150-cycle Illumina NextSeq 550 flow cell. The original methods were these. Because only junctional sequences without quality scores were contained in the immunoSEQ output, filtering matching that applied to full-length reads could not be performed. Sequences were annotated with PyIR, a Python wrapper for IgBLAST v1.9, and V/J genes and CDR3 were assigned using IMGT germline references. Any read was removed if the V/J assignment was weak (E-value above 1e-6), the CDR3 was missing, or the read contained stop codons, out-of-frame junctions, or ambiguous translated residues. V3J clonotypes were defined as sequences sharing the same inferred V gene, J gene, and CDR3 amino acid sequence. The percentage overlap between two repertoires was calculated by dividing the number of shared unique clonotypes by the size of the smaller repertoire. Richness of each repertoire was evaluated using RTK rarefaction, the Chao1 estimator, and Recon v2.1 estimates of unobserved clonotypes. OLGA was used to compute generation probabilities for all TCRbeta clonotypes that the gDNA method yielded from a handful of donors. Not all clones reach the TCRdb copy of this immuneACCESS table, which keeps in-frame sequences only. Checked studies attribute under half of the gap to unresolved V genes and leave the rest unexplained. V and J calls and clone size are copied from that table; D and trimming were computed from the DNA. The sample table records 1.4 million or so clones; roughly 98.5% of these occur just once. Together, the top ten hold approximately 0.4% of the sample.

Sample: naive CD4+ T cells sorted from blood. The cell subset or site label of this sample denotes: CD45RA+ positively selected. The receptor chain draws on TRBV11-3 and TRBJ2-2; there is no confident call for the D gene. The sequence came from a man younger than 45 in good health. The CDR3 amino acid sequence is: CASSLGWTGNTGELFF. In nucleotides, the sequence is TGTGCCAGCAGCTTAGGCTGGACGGGGAACACCGGGGAGCTGTTTTTT.